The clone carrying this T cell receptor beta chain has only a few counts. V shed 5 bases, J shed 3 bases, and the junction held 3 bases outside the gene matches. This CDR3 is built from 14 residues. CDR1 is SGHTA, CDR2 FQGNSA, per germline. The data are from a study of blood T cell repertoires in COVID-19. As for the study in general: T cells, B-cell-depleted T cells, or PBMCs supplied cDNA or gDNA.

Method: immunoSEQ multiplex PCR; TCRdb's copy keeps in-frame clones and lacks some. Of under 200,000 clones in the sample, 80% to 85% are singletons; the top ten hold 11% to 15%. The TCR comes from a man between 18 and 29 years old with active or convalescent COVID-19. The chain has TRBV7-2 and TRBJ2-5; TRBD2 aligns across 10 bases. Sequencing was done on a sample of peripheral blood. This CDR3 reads CASSDGLAEETQYF. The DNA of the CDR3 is TGTGCCAGCAGCGACGGACTAGCGGAAGAGACCCAGTACTTC.